These 23 T cell receptor beta chains share one sample of origin, sequenced in a study of human CD8 memory T cell subsets (dated by TCRdb to between 2020 and 2021). The listed sequencing device is NextSeq 550. A Human TCR Profiling Kit was used to prepare UMI-labeled 5' RACE TCRbeta libraries. After TCRdb reprocessed the reads, each CDR3 protein sequence was kept as one row, without DNA. The table of this sample itemizes some 10,000 distinct CDR3 sequences. Less than 25% of the sample is in the top ten clones. The sample consisted of CD8+ stem-like memory T cells (TSCM and TCM) sorted from PBMCs. The cell subset or site label of this sample denotes: stem-like memory CD8 T cells (TSTEM), CCR7+ PD-1- TIGIT-. The receptors stem from a human donor in good health.

The rearrangement links TRBV20-1 to TRBJ2-3. Germline CDR1 reads DFQATT; CDR2 reads SNEGSKA (reference sequence). This CDR3 is 13 amino acids long. The CDR3 region is CSARDPVTDTQYF.

The CDR3 spells CSVEGSGGRYEQFF. The chain recombines TRBV29-1 with TRBJ2-1; the D call of TRBD2 rests on TCRdb alone, since no DNA is present to check it. Germline assignment: CDR1 SQVTM and CDR2 ANQGSEA. The length of the CDR3 is 14 residues.

The rearrangement uses TRBV12-2 and TRBJ1-5. TRBV12-2 represents a pseudogene. This CDR3 is 19 amino acids long. CDR3: CASRCSGTWENGGGQPQHF.

The V and J genes are TRBV6-2 or TRBV6-3 and TRBJ2-5; TCRdb calls TRBD2, which cannot be checked without DNA. Looked up from germline, CDR1 is MNHEY and CDR2 is SVGEGT. This CDR3 has 14 residues. CDR3 sequence reads: CASSWTSDIETQYF.

V usage is TRBV2 and J usage is TRBJ2-7; TCRdb's D gene call, TRBD2, goes unchecked for lack of DNA. Germline V gene data show CDR1 as SNHLY and CDR2 as FYNNEI. CDR3 size: 13 residues. CDR3 region: CATGGRDLYEQYF.

The V call is TRBV5-1, the J call TRBJ2-3; TCRdb calls TRBD1, which cannot be checked without DNA. The V gene's germline CDR1 is SGHRS and CDR2 YFSETQ. CDR3 length equals 16 residues. CDR3 sequence reads: CASSLAAPGAGDTQYF.

V is TRBV28 and J is TRBJ2-3; TCRdb's D gene call, TRBD2, goes unchecked for lack of DNA. The germline gives CDR1 MDHEN, CDR2 SYDVKM. The CDR3 runs to 16 residues. This chain's CDR3 is CASSSPLAGGTDTQYF.

This chain links TRBV29-1 with TRBJ2-5; the D call from TCRdb, TRBD2, cannot be confirmed without DNA. Germline V gene data show CDR1 as SQVTM and CDR2 as ANQGSEA. There are 13 residues in the CDR3. The CDR3 protein is CSVEGLDQETQYF.

The chain's CDR3 is CASSLYGSSYNEQFF. V usage is TRBV7-9 and J usage is TRBJ2-1. Germline assignment: CDR1 SEHNR and CDR2 FQNEAQ (reference sequence). The CDR3 covers 15 residues.

V gene TRBV7-9 combines with J gene TRBJ1-1; checking the TCRdb D call of TRBD1 is not possible without DNA. The CDR3 has 15 residues. Per germline, CDR1 SEHNR and CDR2 FQNEAQ (reference sequence). Here the CDR3 reads CASSDTGEGLTEAFF. Full variable domain (rest looked up from reference TRBV7-9 and TRBJ1-1): DTGVSQNPRHKITKRGQNVTFRCDPISEHNRLYWYRQTLGQGPEFLTYFQNEAQLEKSRLLSDRFSAERPKGSFSTLEIQRTEQGDSAMYLCASSDTGEGLTEAFFGQGTRLTVV.

This rearrangement joins TRBV7-3 to TRBJ2-7; TCRdb designates TRBD2, a call that cannot be tested without DNA. Germline V lookup: CDR1 SGHTA, CDR2 FQGTGA. This CDR3 contains 15 residues. CDR3 region: CASSSSGGQYYEQYF.

The V and J genes are TRBV28 and TRBJ2-3; TCRdb designates TRBD2, a call that cannot be tested without DNA. This CDR3 spans 15 amino acids. The germline V gene encodes CDR1 MDHEN and CDR2 SYDVKM. This CDR3 is CASSLRDLSTDTQYF.

This chain connects TRBV29-1 to TRBJ2-5; TCRdb names TRBD1, which stays unverified in the absence of DNA. Germline V gene lookup returns CDR1 SQVTM and CDR2 ANQGSEA. This CDR3 has 14 amino acids. CDR3 loop: CSVTGLLGQETQYF.

The chain couples TRBV7-8 to TRBJ2-1; the TCRdb call, TRBD2, lacks DNA for checking. Germline-derived CDR1 and CDR2 are SGHVS and FQNEAQ. This CDR3 is built from 15 residues. CDR3 residues: CASSRIAEIYNEQFF.

The chain joins TRBV20-1 to TRBJ2-3; with no DNA, the TCRdb D assignment of TRBD1 cannot be verified. The CDR3 has 15 residues. Germline V gene lookup returns CDR1 DFQATT and CDR2 SNEGSKA (reference sequence). The CDR3: CSARVRTGGADTQYF.

The V call is TRBV20-1, the J call TRBJ2-1; absent DNA, TCRdb's TRBD2 call cannot be checked. There are 15 residues in the CDR3. CDR1 and CDR2 from the germline V gene are DFQATT and SNEGSKA (reference sequence). CDR3 protein: CSAPPWEGRQYEQFF.

Frequency places this clonotype as medium-sized. This chain links TRBV5-1 with TRBJ2-3; no DNA is available, so the TRBD2 call from TCRdb remains unchecked. The CDR3 spans 15 residues. Per the germline V gene, CDR1 is SGHRS and CDR2 is YFSETQ. The chain's CDR3 is CASSFQGLPTDTQYF.

V usage is TRBV6-5 and J usage is TRBJ2-5; TCRdb names TRBD1, which stays unverified in the absence of DNA. The CDR3 is 14 amino acids. Germline V gene lookup returns CDR1 MNHEY and CDR2 SVGAGI. The CDR3 sequence: CASSWTGMEETQYF.

The V call is TRBV28, the J call TRBJ2-4; the D call from TCRdb, TRBD1, cannot be confirmed without DNA. CDR3 length equals 15 residues. Germline V gene lookup returns CDR1 MDHEN and CDR2 SYDVKM. The CDR3 loop reads CASSPDSPSLNIQYF.

The CDR3 region is CSVPSGSTQYF. The V call is TRBV29-1, the J call TRBJ2-3; lacking DNA, the TRBD2 call made by TCRdb goes unchecked. Germline V gene sequence: CDR1 SQVTM, CDR2 ANQGSEA. CDR3 length equals 11 residues.

The chain recombines TRBV28 with TRBJ1-3; the TRBD1 assignment by TCRdb is unverifiable without DNA. Germline V gene sequence: CDR1 MDHEN, CDR2 SYDVKM. This CDR3 has 15 amino acids. This chain's CDR3 is CASSYPGRGGNTIYF.

V usage is TRBV6-6 and J usage is TRBJ2-2. Germline V lookup: CDR1 MNHNY, CDR2 SVGAGI (reference sequence). The CDR3 consists of 13 residues. The CDR3 region is CASSYGLTGELFF.

The V gene is TRBV5-4, the J gene TRBJ2-7; the D call from TCRdb, TRBD2, cannot be confirmed without DNA. The CDR3 totals 14 residues. Germline CDR1 SGHNT, CDR2 YYREEE (reference sequence). CDR3: CASQYAGRRYEQYF.